Presented here are 14 T cell receptor beta chains from one specimen sequenced in a study of T cell changes during pregnancy in multiple sclerosis. Clones were read by immunoSEQ multiplex PCR, and TCRdb kept only the in-frame ones, dropping some. Among about 40,000 clones listed, nearly 90% were seen once. The sample was CD4+ T cells from peripheral blood mononuclear cells, taken after pregnancy. These receptor sequences come from a female donor with multiple sclerosis, enrolled in a pregnancy study.

A remark on this clone: A read error may explain this, as a much larger clone is one base away. Other DNA sequences of this sample code for an identical CDR3. The J gene is TRBJ1-4, the V gene TRBV4-1; TRBD1 is a possible D gene (5 bases). Germline V gene lookup returns CDR1 MGHRA and CDR2 YSYEKL. This CDR3 is 16 amino acids long. V was cut by 4 bases and J by 5 bases, with 17 bases left in between. CDR3 in DNA: TGCGCCAGCAGCCCTTATGGGACTGCAGAGAATGAAAAACTGTTTTTT. The encoded protein is CASSPYGTAENEKLFF.

This rearrangement joins TRBV7-2 to TRBJ1-6; TRBD1 agrees at 7 bases. J was trimmed by 5 bases and V by 5 bases; bases with no gene match: 12. This CDR3 has 17 amino acids. Germline values: CDR1 SGHTA, CDR2 FQGNSA. CDR3 loop: CASSTETGRGNNSPLHF. The CDR3 nucleotides read TGTGCCAGCAGCACCGAGACAGGGCGGGGAAATAATTCACCCCTCCACTTT.

V usage is TRBV30 and J usage is TRBJ2-2; D is possibly TRBD2 (5 bases). CDR3 length: 13 residues. CDR1 is GTSNPN and CDR2 is SVGIG in the germline V gene (reference sequence). V lost 0 bases and J lost 8, with 10 bases in between. Here the CDR3 DNA reads TGTGCCTGGAGTGTACAGCCGGGAGGGGAGCTGTTTTTT. It specifies CAWSVQPGGELFF.

The V and J genes are TRBV18 and TRBJ1-4; weak D call: TRBD1 (5 bases). Germline CDR1 reads KGHSH; CDR2 reads LQKENI. V was trimmed by 3 bases and J by 4 bases, leaving 15 bases between them. This CDR3 comprises 16 residues. In DNA, the CDR3 is TGTGCCAGCTCACCCCGGACACCCGTCGATAATGAAAAACTGTTTTTT. Translation gives CASSPRTPVDNEKLFF.

The chain couples TRBV2 to TRBJ2-7; D is unresolved. Trimming stripped 6 bases from V and 4 bases from J, with 16 bases between. This CDR3 is built from 14 residues. CDR1 is SNHLY, CDR2 FYNNEI, per germline. CDR3 residues: CASRPTELVYEQYF. The CDR3 coding sequence is TGTGCCAGCAGACCTACGGAGTTGGTATACGAGCAGTACTTC. Full variable domain (outside the CDR3, taken from reference TRBV2 and TRBJ2-7): EPEVTQTPSHQVTQMGQEVILRCVPISNHLYFYWYRQILGQKVEFLVSFYNNEISEKSEIFDDQFSVERPDGSNFTLKIRSTKLEDSAMYFCASRPTELVYEQYFGPGTRLTVT.

This clone was recorded only once. The chain has TRBV11-2 and TRBJ2-1; TRBD2 aligns across 12 bases. The J segment lost 9 bases and the V segment lost 4 bases, leaving 7 bases of the junction unmatched. Germline CDR1 reads SGHAT; CDR2 reads FQNNGV. CDR3 length: 15 amino acids. The CDR3 is CASSYRLAGDVEQFF. CDR3 DNA sequence: TGTGCCAGCAGCTACAGACTAGCGGGAGATGTTGAGCAGTTCTTC.

The chain links TRBV11-2 to TRBJ2-7, with 7 bases lining up with TRBD2. This CDR3 is built from 13 residues. Unmatched junction bases numbered 1, after V lost 3 bases and J lost 2 bases. Germline V CDR1 and CDR2: SGHAT, FQNNGV. The CDR3 sequence is CASSFSGAYEQYF. The CDR3 coding sequence is TGTGCCAGCAGCTTCAGCGGGGCCTACGAGCAGTACTTC.

The chain couples TRBV10-2 to TRBJ1-5, with 7 bases aligning to TRBD1. Germline V CDR1 and CDR2: WSHSY, SAAADI. V was clipped by 5 bases and J by 6 bases; unmatched bases: 13. The CDR3 covers 16 residues. This chain's CDR3 is CASSSGQASPSQPQHF. In nucleotides, the CDR3 is TGCGCCAGCAGTAGCGGACAGGCCAGCCCAAGTCAGCCCCAGCATTTT.

V and J are TRBV28 and TRBJ2-7; 7 bases fit TRBD1. Per germline, CDR1 MDHEN and CDR2 SYDVKM. This CDR3 spans 14 amino acids. The junction had 7 bases not matched to a gene; V was cut back by 5 bases and J by 3 bases. The CDR3 here is CASSTGESGYEQYF. The CDR3 region has the DNA TGTGCCAGCAGTACAGGGGAGTCCGGCTACGAGCAGTACTTC.

The chain carries TRBV5-6 and TRBJ1-2; the D is unclear. The CDR3 has 11 residues. The germline V gene encodes CDR1 SGHDT and CDR2 YYEEEE. Deletions cut 0 bases from V and 7 bases from J, with 4 bases between. This chain's CDR3 is CASSLEAGYTF. CDR3 DNA sequence: TGTGCCAGCAGCTTGGAAGCTGGCTACACCTTC.

The V call is TRBV2, the J call TRBJ2-7; TRBD1 might be the D (5 bases). CDR1 SNHLY and CDR2 FYNNEI come from the germline V gene. The ends were cut back, 7 bases at V and 3 bases at J, with 10 bases in the middle. This CDR3 is 12 amino acids long. CDR3 bases: TGTGCCAGCACCGGAGACAGCTACGAGCAGTACTTC. Protein sequence: CASTGDSYEQYF.

Only a few counts were recorded for this clone. The chain employs TRBV28 and TRBJ2-1; TRBD2 aligns across 8 bases. Trimming removed 2 bases from V and 9 bases from J; junction bases left unmatched: 6. Germline lookup yields CDR1 MDHEN and CDR2 SYDVKM. This CDR3 is built from 14 residues. The CDR3 region is CASSLISGEGEQFF. The CDR3 nucleotides read TGTGCCAGCAGTTTAATTAGCGGGGAGGGTGAGCAGTTCTTC.

The genes are TRBV5-1 and TRBJ2-7, with D possibly matching TRBD1 (5 bases). The CDR3 runs 14 residues. Germline V gene data show CDR1 as SGHRS and CDR2 as YFSETQ. Trimming removed 6 bases at V and 3 bases at J, with 16 bases between. CDR3 sequence: CASTSVSGNYEQYF. Here the CDR3 DNA reads TGCGCCAGCACCTCGGTGTCAGGGAACTACGAGCAGTACTTC.

The DNA for the CDR3 is TGTGCCAGCAGCTTGAATGGGGGACAGGGGCCCTACGAGCAGTACTTC. This translates into CASSLNGGQGPYEQYF. The chain recombines TRBV5-4 with TRBJ2-7; 10 bases fit TRBD1. Germline lookup yields CDR1 SGHNT and CDR2 YYREEE (reference sequence). The CDR3 is 16 amino acids. V lost 1 base and J lost 2; bases outside the gene matches: 6.